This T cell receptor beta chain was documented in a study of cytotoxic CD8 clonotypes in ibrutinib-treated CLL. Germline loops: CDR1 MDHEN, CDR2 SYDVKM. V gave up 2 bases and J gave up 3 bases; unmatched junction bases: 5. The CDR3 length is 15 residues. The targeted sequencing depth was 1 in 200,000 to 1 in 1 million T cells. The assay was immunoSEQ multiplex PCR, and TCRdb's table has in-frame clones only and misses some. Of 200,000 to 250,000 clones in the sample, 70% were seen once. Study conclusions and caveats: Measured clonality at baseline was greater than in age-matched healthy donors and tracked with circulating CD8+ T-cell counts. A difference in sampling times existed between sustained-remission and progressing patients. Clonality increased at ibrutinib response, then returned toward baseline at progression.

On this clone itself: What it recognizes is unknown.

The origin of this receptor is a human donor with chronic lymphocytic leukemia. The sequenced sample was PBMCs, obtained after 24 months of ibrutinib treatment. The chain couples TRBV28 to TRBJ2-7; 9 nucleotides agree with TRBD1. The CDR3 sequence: CASSLTGTGNYEQYF. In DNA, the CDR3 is TGTGCCAGCAGTTTAACTGGGACAGGGAACTACGAGCAGTACTTC. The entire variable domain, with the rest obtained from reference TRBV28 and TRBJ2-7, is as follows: DVKVTQSSRYLVKRTGEKVFLECVQDMDHENMFWYRQDPGLGLRLIYFSYDVKMKEKGDIPEGYSVSREKKERFSLILESASTNQTSMYLCASSLTGTGNYEQYFGPGTRLTVT.